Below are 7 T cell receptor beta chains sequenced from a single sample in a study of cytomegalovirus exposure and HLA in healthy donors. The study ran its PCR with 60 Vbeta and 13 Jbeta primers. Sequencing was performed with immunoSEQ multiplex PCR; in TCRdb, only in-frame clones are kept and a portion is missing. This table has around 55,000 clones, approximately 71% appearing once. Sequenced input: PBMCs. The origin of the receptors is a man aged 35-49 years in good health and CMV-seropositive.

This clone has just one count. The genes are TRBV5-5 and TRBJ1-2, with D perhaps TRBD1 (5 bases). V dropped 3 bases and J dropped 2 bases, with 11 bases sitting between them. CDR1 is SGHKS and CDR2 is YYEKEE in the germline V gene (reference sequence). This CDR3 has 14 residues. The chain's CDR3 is CASSYPGLNYGYTF. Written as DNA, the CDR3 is TGTGCCAGCAGCTACCCAGGGCTGAACTATGGCTACACCTTC.

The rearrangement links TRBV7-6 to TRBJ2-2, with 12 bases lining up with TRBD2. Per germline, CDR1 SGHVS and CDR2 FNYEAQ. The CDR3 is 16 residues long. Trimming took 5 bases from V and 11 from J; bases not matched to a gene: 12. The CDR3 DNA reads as TGTGCCAGCAGCCGCGGTTCTAGCGGGGGGGATTTTGAGCTGTTTTTT. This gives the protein CASSRGSSGGDFELFF.

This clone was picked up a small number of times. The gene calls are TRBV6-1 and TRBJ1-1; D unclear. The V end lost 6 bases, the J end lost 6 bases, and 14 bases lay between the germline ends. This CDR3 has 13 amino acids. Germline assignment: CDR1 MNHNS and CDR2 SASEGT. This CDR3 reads CASSLEGDSEAFF. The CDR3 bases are TGTGCCAGCAGCTTAGAGGGTGATTCTGAAGCTTTCTTT.

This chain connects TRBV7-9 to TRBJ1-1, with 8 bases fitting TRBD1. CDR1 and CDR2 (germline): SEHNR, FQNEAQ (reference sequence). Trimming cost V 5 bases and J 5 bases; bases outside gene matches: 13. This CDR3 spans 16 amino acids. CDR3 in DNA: TGTGCCAGCAGCCCCGAGGGGCAGGGGGCAGAAACTGAAGCTTTCTTT. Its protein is CASSPEGQGAETEAFF.

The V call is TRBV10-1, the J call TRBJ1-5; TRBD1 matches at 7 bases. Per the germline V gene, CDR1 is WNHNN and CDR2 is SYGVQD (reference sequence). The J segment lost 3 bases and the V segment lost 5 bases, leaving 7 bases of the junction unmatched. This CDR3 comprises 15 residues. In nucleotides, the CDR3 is TGCGCCAGCAGTTCCGACAGGGCGTACAATCAGCCCCAGCATTTT. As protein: CASSSDRAYNQPQHF.

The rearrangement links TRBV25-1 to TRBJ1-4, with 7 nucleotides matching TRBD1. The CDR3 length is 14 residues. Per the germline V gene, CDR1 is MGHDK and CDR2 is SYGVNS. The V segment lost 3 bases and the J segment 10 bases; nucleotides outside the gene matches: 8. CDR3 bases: TGTGCCAGCAGTGATTGGGCACAGGGGTCAAAACTGTTTTTT. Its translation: CASSDWAQGSKLFF. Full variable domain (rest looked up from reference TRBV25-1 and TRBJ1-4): EADIYQTPRYLVIGTGKKITLECSQTMGHDKMYWYQQDPGMELHLIHYSYGVNSTEKGDLSSESTVSRIRTEHFPLTLESARPSHTSQYLCASSDWAQGSKLFFGSGTQLSVL.

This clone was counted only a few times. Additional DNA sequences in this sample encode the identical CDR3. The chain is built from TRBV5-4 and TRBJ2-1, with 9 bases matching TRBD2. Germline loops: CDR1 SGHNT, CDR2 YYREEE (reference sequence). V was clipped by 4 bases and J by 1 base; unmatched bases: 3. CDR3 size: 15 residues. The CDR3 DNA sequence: TGTGCCAGCAGCCTTAGCGGGGGTTCCTACAATGAGCAGTTCTTC. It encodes CASSLSGGSYNEQFF.